These 5 T cell receptor beta chains originate from one sample sequenced in a study of blood T cells in healthy people across ages. Sample-barcoded 5' priming and a J-beta primer mix drove a second PCR of 7 to 11 cycles. TCRdb recomputed calls from the 5' RACE reads with MiXCR, one row per CDR3 protein. The sample shows about a million distinct CDR3 sequences, roughly 47% of them seen only once. Sequenced material: blood. Receptor source: a woman aged 55-70 years in good health.

This clonotype was counted a few times. V is TRBV5-1 and J is TRBJ2-7, with D perhaps matching TRBD2 (6 bases). V gave up 1 base and J gave up 4 bases, with 12 bases separating them. The germline CDR1 and CDR2 sequences are SGHRS and YFSETQ. This CDR3 comprises 14 residues. CDR3 nucleotides: TGCGCCAGCAGCTTGTCCGGGAGCTGGTACGAGCAGTACTTC. It codes for CASSLSGSWYEQYF.

As concerns this clonotype: Compared with germline, one end of the junction differs, possibly owing to a read error. This chain links TRBV18 with TRBJ2-1; 8 bases agree with TRBD2. The CDR3 is 15 residues long. Germline lookup yields CDR1 KGHSH and CDR2 LQKENI. The CDR3 here is CASSSRTSSCNEQFF. CDR3 nucleotide sequence: TGTGCCAGCTCATCACGGACTAGCTCCTGCAATGAGCAGTTCTTC. Based on the CDR3 plus reference TRBV18 and TRBJ2-1, the full variable domain is NAGVMQNPRHLVRRRGQEARLRCSPMKGHSHVYWYRQLPEEGLKFMVYLQKENIIDESGMPKERFSAEFPKEGPSILRIQQVVRGDSAAYFCASSSRTSSCNEQFFGPGTRLTVL.

The rearrangement joins TRBV27 to TRBJ2-7; tentatively, D is TRBD1 (5 bases). The CDR3 runs to 14 residues. V was clipped by 5 bases and J by 5 bases, with 16 bases between them. Germline CDR1 reads MNHEY; CDR2 reads SMNVEV (reference sequence). CDR3 sequence reads: CASSRAWTSHEQYF. The CDR3 nucleotides are TGTGCCAGCAGTCGCGCCTGGACAAGCCACGAGCAGTACTTC.

The chain recombines TRBV29-1 with TRBJ2-3; D gene unclear. Germline CDR1 is SQVTM and CDR2 is ANQGSEA. Trimming took off 3 bases at V and 0 bases at J, with 7 bases between the two ends. The CDR3 totals 13 residues. The CDR3 nucleotides are TGCAGCGTTGAGCTAGAAAGCACAGATACGCAGTATTTT. Encoded protein: CSVELESTDTQYF.

V gene TRBV5-1 combines with J gene TRBJ2-7, with a tentative D call TRBD2 (6 bases). The CDR3 totals 14 residues. CDR1 is SGHRS, CDR2 YFSETQ, per germline. The V gene lost 1 base and the J gene lost 7 bases, with 15 bases spanning the gap. The CDR3: CASSLQAAGGEQYF. The CDR3 DNA reads TGCGCCAGCAGCTTGCAGGCAGCCGGAGGGGAGCAGTACTTC.